The T cell receptor beta chain described here comes from a study of blood T cell repertoires in COVID-19. Study information: Samples representing acute and convalescent COVID-19 were sourced from the United States, Italy and Spain. Sample material is recorded as cDNA or gDNA derived from T cells, B-cell-depleted T cells, or PBMCs.

Trimming took 2 bases from V and 0 from J; bases not matched to a gene: 3. The CDR3 is 16 amino acids. Germline loops: CDR1 MNHEY, CDR2 SVGEGT. Clones were sequenced by immunoSEQ multiplex PCR, and TCRdb holds only the in-frame ones, with some missing. The repertoire holds 100,000 to 150,000 clones, with more than 60% as singletons. This receptor was obtained from a woman in her 70s with acute or convalescent COVID-19. Input material: peripheral blood. V is TRBV6-2 or TRBV6-3 and J is TRBJ2-7, with 11 bases aligning to TRBD1. As DNA, the CDR3 is TGTGCCAGCAGTTACCACGGGACAGGGGGCTCCTACGAGCAGTACTTC. Translated: CASSYHGTGGSYEQYF.